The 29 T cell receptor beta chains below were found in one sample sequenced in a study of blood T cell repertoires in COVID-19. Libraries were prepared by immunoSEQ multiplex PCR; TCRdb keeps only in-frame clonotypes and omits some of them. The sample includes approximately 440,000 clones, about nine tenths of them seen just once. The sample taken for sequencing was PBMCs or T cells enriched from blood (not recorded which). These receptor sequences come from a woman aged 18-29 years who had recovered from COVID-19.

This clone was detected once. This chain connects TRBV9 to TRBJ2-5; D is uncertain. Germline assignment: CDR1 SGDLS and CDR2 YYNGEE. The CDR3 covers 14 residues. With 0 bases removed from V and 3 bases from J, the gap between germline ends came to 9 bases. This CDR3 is CASSVGIEEETQYF. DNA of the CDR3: TGTGCCAGCAGCGTAGGTATAGAAGAAGAGACCCAGTACTTC.

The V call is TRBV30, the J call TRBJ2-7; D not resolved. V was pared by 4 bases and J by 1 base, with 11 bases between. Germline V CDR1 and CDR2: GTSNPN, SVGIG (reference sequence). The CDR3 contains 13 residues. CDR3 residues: CAWTPGLSYEQYF. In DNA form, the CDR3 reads TGTGCCTGGACTCCCGGTCTATCCTACGAGCAGTACTTC.

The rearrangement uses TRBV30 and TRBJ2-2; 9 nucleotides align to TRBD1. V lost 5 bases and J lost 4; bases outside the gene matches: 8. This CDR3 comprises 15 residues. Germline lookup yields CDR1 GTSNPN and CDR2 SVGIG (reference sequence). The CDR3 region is CAWVWTGETTGELFF. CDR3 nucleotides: TGTGCCTGGGTCTGGACAGGGGAAACCACCGGGGAGCTGTTTTTT.

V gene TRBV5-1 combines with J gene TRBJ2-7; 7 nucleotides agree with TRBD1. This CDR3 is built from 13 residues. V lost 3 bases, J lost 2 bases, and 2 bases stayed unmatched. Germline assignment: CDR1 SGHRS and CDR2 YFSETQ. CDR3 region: CASSWGTAYEQYF. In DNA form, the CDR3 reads TGCGCCAGCAGCTGGGGGACAGCCTACGAGCAGTACTTC.

This CDR3 is CASSLGQYTGELFF. The DNA of the CDR3 is TGTGCCAGCAGCTTGGGCCAGTACACCGGGGAGCTGTTTTTT. This rearrangement joins TRBV5-6 to TRBJ2-2, with unresolved D. The CDR3 consists of 14 residues. Between the trimmed V and J ends, which lost 0 bases and 3 bases, there was a span of 6 bases. Germline lookup yields CDR1 SGHDT and CDR2 YYEEEE.

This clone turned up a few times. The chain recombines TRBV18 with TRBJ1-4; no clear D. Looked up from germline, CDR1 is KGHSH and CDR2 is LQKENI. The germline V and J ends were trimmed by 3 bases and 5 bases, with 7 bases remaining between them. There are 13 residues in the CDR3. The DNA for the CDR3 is TGTGCCAGCTCACCGATTGAGAATGAAAAACTGTTTTTT. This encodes CASSPIENEKLFF.

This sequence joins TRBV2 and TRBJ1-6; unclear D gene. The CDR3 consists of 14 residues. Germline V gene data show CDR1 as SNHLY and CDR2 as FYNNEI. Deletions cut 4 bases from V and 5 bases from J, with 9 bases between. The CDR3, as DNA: TGTGCCAGCAGTGTCGACCTAGATAATTCACCCCTCCACTTT. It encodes CASSVDLDNSPLHF.

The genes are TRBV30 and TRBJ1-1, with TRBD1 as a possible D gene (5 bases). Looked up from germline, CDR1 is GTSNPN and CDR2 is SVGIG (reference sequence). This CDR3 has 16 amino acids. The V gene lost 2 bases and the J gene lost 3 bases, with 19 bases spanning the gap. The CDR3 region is CAWSFSGSGLDTEAFF. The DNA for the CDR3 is TGTGCCTGGAGTTTTTCAGGGTCAGGTCTCGACACTGAAGCTTTCTTT. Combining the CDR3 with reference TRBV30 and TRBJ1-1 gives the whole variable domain SQTIHQWPATLVQPVGSPLSLECTVEGTSNPNLYWYRQAAGRGLQLLFYSVGIGQISSEVPQNLSASRPQDRQFILSSKKLLLSDSGFYLCAWSFSGSGLDTEAFFGQGTRLTVV.

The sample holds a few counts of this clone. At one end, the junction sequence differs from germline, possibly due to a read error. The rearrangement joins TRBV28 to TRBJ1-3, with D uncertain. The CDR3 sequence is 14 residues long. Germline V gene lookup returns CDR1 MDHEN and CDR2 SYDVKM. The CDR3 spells CATQGSGSENTIYF. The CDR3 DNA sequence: TGTGCCACCCAAGGAAGCGGGTCTGAAAACACCATATATTTT. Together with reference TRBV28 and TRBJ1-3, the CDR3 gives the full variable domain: DVKVTQSSRYLVKRTGEKVFLECVQDMDHENMFWYRQDPGLGLRLIYFSYDVKMKEKGDIPEGYSVSREKKERFSLILESASTNQTSMYLCATQGSGSENTIYFGEGSWLTVV.

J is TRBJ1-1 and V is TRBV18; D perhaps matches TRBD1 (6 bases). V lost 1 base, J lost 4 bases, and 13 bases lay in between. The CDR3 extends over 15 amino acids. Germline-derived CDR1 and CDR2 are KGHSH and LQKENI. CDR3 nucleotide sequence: TGTGCCAGCTCACCACTGGAACAGGGCGGCACTGAAGCTTTCTTT. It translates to CASSPLEQGGTEAFF.

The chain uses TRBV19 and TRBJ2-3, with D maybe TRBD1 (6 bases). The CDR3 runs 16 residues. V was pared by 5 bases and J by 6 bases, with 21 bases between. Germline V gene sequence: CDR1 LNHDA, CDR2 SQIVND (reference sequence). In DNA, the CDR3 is TGTGCCAGTAGTCCCCCTGGACAGACGACTTGGGATACGCAGTATTTT. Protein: CASSPPGQTTWDTQYF.

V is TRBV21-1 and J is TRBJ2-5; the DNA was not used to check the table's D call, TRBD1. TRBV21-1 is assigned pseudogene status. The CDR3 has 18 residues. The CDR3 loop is CAIVLGSGTGTAGETQYF. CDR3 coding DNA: TGTGCCATCGTGCTCGGATCCGGGACAGGGACGGCGGGCGAGACCCAGTACTTC.

The CDR3: CASSPFQTGDSNEKLFF. CDR3 DNA sequence: TGCGCCAGCAGCCCTTTCCAAACAGGGGACTCTAATGAAAAACTGTTTTTT. This chain connects TRBV4-1 to TRBJ1-4; 7 bases line up with TRBD1. V was clipped by 4 bases and J by 3 bases; unmatched bases: 11. The CDR3 has 17 residues. Germline V lookup: CDR1 MGHRA, CDR2 YSYEKL.

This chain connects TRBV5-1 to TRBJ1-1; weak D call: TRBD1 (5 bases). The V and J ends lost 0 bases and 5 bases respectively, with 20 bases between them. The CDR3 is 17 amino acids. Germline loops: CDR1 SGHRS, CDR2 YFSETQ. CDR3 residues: CASSLGGGAPGRTEAFF. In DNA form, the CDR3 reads TGCGCCAGCAGCTTGGGGGGAGGGGCCCCGGGAAGGACTGAAGCTTTCTTT.

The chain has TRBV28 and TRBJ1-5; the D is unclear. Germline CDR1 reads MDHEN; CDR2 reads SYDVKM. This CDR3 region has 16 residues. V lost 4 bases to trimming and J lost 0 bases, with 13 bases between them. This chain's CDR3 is CASSSPVRYSNQPQHF. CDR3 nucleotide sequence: TGTGCCAGCAGTTCCCCCGTTCGGTATAGCAATCAGCCCCAGCATTTT.

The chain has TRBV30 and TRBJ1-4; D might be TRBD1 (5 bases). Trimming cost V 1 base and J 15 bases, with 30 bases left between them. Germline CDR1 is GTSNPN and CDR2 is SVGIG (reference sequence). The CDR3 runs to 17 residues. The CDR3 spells CAWSEEYPGGRTMGMFF. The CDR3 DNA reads TGTGCCTGGAGTGAGGAATACCCCGGGGGACGGACGATGGGAATGTTTTTT.

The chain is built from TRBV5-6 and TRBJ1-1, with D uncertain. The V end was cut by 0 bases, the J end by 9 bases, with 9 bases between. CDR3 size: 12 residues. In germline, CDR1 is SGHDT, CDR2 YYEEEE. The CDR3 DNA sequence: TGTGCCAGCAGCTTGGAACCGGGAAAAGCTTTCTTT. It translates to CASSLEPGKAFF.

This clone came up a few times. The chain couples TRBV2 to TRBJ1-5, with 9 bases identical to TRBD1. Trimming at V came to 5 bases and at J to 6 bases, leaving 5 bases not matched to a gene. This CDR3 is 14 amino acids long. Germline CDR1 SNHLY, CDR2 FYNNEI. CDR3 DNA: TGTGCCAGCAGTACACAGGGGGCAGGTCAGCCCCAGCATTTT. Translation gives CASSTQGAGQPQHF. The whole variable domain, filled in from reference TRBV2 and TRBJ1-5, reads EPEVTQTPSHQVTQMGQEVILRCVPISNHLYFYWYRQILGQKVEFLVSFYNNEISEKSEIFDDQFSVERPDGSNFTLKIRSTKLEDSAMYFCASSTQGAGQPQHFGDGTRLSIL.

The CDR3 nucleotides are TGTGCCAGCAGTTTATTTCCACTTTCGAGTTCACCCCTCCACTTT. Protein: CASSLFPLSSSPLHF. V and J are TRBV27 and TRBJ1-6; D ambiguous. The CDR3 totals 15 residues. V shed 1 base and J shed 9 bases, with 13 bases lying between them. Looked up from germline, CDR1 is MNHEY and CDR2 is SMNVEV (reference sequence).

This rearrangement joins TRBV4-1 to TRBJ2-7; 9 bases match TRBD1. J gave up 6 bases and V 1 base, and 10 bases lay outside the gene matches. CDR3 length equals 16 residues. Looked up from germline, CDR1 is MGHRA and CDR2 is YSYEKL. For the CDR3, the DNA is TGCGCCAGCAGCCAAGTCGACAGGGGGTACCAGTCCGAGCAGTACTTC. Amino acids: CASSQVDRGYQSEQYF.

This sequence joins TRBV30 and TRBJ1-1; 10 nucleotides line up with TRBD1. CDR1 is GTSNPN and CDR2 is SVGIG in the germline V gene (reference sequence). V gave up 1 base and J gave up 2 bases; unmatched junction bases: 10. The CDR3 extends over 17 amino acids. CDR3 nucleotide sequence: TGTGCCTGGAGTGAGTCCCGGGACAGGGGAATCAACACTGAAGCTTTCTTT. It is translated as CAWSESRDRGINTEAFF. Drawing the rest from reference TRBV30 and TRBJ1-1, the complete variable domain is SQTIHQWPATLVQPVGSPLSLECTVEGTSNPNLYWYRQAAGRGLQLLFYSVGIGQISSEVPQNLSASRPQDRQFILSSKKLLLSDSGFYLCAWSESRDRGINTEAFFGQGTRLTVV.

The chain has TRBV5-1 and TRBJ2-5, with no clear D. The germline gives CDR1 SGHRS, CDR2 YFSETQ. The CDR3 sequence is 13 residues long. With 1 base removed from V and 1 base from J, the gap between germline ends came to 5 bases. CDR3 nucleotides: TGCGCCAGCAGCTTGACACCCCAAGAGACCCAGTACTTC. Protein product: CASSLTPQETQYF.

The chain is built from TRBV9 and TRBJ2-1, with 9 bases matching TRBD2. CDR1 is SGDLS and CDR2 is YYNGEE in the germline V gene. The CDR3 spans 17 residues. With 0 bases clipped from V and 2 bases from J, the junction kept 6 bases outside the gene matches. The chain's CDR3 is CASSVAGAGGPYNEQFF. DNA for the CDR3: TGTGCCAGCAGCGTAGCTGGAGCGGGGGGCCCCTACAATGAGCAGTTCTTC.

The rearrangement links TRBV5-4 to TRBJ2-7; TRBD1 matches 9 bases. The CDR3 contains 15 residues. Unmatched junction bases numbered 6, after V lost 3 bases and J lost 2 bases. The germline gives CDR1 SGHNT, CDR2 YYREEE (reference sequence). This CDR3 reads CASSSRDREPYEQYF. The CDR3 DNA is TGTGCCAGCAGCTCCCGGGACAGGGAACCCTACGAGCAGTACTTC.

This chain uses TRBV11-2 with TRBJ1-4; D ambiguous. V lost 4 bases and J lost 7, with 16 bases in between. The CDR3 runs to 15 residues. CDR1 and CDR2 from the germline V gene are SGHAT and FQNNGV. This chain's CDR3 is CASSSPGFSREKLFF. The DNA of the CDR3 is TGTGCCAGCAGCTCCCCGGGGTTTAGTCGTGAAAAACTGTTTTTT.

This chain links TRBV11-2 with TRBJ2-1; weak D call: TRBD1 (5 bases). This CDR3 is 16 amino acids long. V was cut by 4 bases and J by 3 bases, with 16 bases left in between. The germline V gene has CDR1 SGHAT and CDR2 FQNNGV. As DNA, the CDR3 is TGTGCCAGCAGCTCTACAGGACCTCTCTTCTACAATGAGCAGTTCTTC. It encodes CASSSTGPLFYNEQFF.

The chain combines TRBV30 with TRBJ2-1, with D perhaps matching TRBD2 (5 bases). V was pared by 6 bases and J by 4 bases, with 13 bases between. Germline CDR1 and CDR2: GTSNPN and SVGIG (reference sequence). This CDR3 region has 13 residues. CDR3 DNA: TGTGCCTGTATTCGGGGATCATACAATGAGCAGTTCTTC. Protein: CACIRGSYNEQFF.

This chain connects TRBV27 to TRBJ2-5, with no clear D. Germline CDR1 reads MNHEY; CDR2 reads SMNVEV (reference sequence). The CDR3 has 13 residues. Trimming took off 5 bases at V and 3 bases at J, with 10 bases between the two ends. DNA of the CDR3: TGTGCCAGCAGTCTAAGTCCCGAAGAGACCCAGTACTTC. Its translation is CASSLSPEETQYF.

CDR3 residues: CASSRTGGDYGYTF. DNA for the CDR3: TGTGCCAGCAGTCGGACAGGGGGGGACTATGGCTACACCTTC. The V gene is TRBV6-5, the J gene TRBJ1-2; TRBD1 aligns across 10 bases. Germline V lookup: CDR1 MNHEY, CDR2 SVGAGI. Trimming cost V 5 bases and J 3 bases; bases outside gene matches: 3. The CDR3 spans 14 residues.